The 10 T cell receptor beta chains listed next were all sequenced from one sample in a study of blood T cell repertoires in COVID-19. Here immunoSEQ multiplex PCR was the method, and the copy in TCRdb shows in-frame clones only, minus some. The sample holds hundreds of thousands of clones; 80% to 90% are singletons and the top ten take 0.95% to 1.2%. The material sequenced was PBMCs or T cells enriched from blood (not recorded which). The receptors derive from a man younger than 45 who had recovered from COVID-19.

This clone appeared once. V gene TRBV11-3 combines with J gene TRBJ2-3, with no clear D. CDR1 and CDR2 from the germline V gene are SGHNT and YENEEA. Trimming took off 2 bases at V and 5 bases at J, with 8 bases between the two ends. The CDR3 runs to 13 residues. CDR3 in amino acids: CASSLLEEDTQYF. CDR3 DNA: TGTGCCAGCAGCTTACTAGAGGAAGATACGCAGTATTTT.

The chain is built from TRBV6-5 and TRBJ2-1; D is unclear. This CDR3 region has 14 residues. Trimming pared 0 bases from V and 5 bases from J, leaving 8 bases between. Germline CDR1 reads MNHEY; CDR2 reads SVGAGI. CDR3 protein: CASSYSFSDNEQFF. DNA of the CDR3: TGTGCCAGCAGTTACTCGTTTTCTGACAATGAGCAGTTCTTC.

J is TRBJ2-7 and V is TRBV11-2, with D tentatively TRBD1 (5 bases). Trimming shortened V by 0 bases and J by 5 bases, and 8 bases separated the two germline ends. The germline V gene encodes CDR1 SGHAT and CDR2 FQNNGV. The CDR3 is 13 amino acids. CDR3 amino acids: CASSLDRGNEQYF. For the CDR3, the DNA is TGTGCCAGCAGCTTAGATAGGGGAAACGAGCAGTACTTC.

The V gene is TRBV28, the J gene TRBJ1-6; a possible D gene is TRBD1 (6 bases). The ends were cut back, 7 bases at V and 7 bases at J, with 8 bases in the middle. The CDR3 consists of 12 residues. Germline V gene data show CDR1 as MDHEN and CDR2 as SYDVKM. CDR3 sequence reads: CASNTGNSPLHF. The CDR3 DNA follows: TGTGCCAGCAATACAGGGAATTCACCCCTCCACTTT.

This chain connects TRBV7-9 to TRBJ1-1; D ambiguous. This CDR3 has 11 residues. V gave up 5 bases and J gave up 10 bases, with 11 bases separating them. Germline CDR1 SEHNR, CDR2 FQNEAQ (reference sequence). The CDR3 spells CASSPLEAAFF. For the CDR3, the DNA is TGTGCCAGCAGCCCCTTGGAGGCAGCTTTCTTT.

The chain is built from TRBV4-1 and TRBJ1-4, with a weak D call TRBD1 (6 bases). V lost 0 bases, J lost 7 bases, and 12 bases lay in between. CDR1 MGHRA and CDR2 YSYEKL come from the germline V gene. The CDR3 has 15 residues. The CDR3 reads CASSQEFTGSEKLFF. The CDR3 DNA reads as TGCGCCAGCAGCCAAGAATTTACAGGGTCTGAAAAACTGTTTTTT.

This chain uses TRBV7-2 with TRBJ2-7, with D maybe TRBD2 (6 bases). Deletions cut 5 bases from V and 1 base from J, with 15 bases between. The CDR3 consists of 15 residues. The germline gives CDR1 SGHTA, CDR2 FQGNSA. The CDR3, as DNA: TGTGCCAGCAGCCAGGGCGGGACGTCATCCTACGAGCAGTACTTC. This codes for CASSQGGTSSYEQYF.

This clone was recorded only once. The V and J genes are TRBV3-1 (or the pseudogene TRBV3-2) and TRBJ2-7, with 7 bases matching TRBD2. The CDR3 runs to 15 residues. Germline lookup yields CDR1 LGHDT and CDR2 YNNKEL (reference sequence). V dropped 3 bases and J dropped 2; count of bases not matched to a gene: 7. CDR3 region: CASSHPSGAPYEQYF. CDR3 bases: TGTGCCAGCAGCCACCCTAGCGGAGCCCCCTACGAGCAGTACTTC.

The V call is TRBV6-5, the J call TRBJ2-7; 9 positions agree with TRBD1. J was trimmed by 5 bases and V by 8 bases; bases with no gene match: 10. CDR3 length: 14 residues. Germline V lookup: CDR1 MNHEY, CDR2 SVGAGI. CDR3 loop: CASGTGQGFHEQYF. The DNA for the CDR3 is TGTGCCAGCGGAACGGGACAGGGCTTTCACGAGCAGTACTTC.

V gene TRBV5-4 combines with J gene TRBJ2-1, with a possible D match to TRBD2 (6 bases). The germline V gene has CDR1 SGHNT and CDR2 YYREEE (reference sequence). This CDR3 region has 15 residues. The V and J ends lost 2 bases and 9 bases respectively, with 18 bases between them. DNA for the CDR3: TGTGCCAGCAGCTTTAGCGGCGGCGGGATCGGTGAGCAGTTCTTC. Amino acids: CASSFSGGGIGEQFF.